The 31 T cell receptor beta chains given below trace back to one sample, sequenced in a study of CD8+ T cells in alopecia areata. Extracted RNA was reverse transcribed into cDNA, the sequencing template. Sequencing was performed with immunoSEQ multiplex PCR; in TCRdb, only in-frame clones are kept and a portion is missing. This table holds approximately 210,000 clones, approximately 65% found once. As for treatment: oral pan-JAK inhibitor, 5-10 mg twice daily. The specimen was CD4+ T cells sorted from blood, collected around week 42, from a patient treated with tofacitinib. The receptors shown here come from a human donor with alopecia areata.

The gene calls are TRBV30 and TRBJ2-5; 9 nucleotides line up with TRBD2. After removal of 4 bases from V and 1 base from J, the junction contained 4 bases not matched to a gene. Germline CDR1 reads GTSNPN; CDR2 reads SVGIG (reference sequence). This CDR3 is 14 amino acids long. The CDR3 reads CAWNSGGSQETQYF. In DNA, the CDR3 is TGTGCCTGGAACAGCGGGGGGAGCCAAGAGACCCAGTACTTC.

V is TRBV7-8 and J is TRBJ2-3; D unresolved. The V gene lost 1 base and the J gene lost 4 bases, with 3 bases spanning the gap. Germline CDR1 is SGHVS and CDR2 is FQNEAQ. This CDR3 has 12 residues. CDR3 amino acids: CASSLVADTQYF. The CDR3 coding sequence is TGTGCCAGCAGCTTAGTGGCAGATACGCAGTATTTT.

V and J are TRBV4-3 and TRBJ2-5; D is perhaps TRBD1 (6 bases). Germline V lookup: CDR1 LGHNA, CDR2 YSLEER. This CDR3 is built from 16 residues. V lost 0 bases to trimming and J lost 5 bases, with 16 bases between them. The CDR3 here is CASSQEIGQGSETQYF. CDR3 DNA: TGCGCCAGCAGCCAAGAAATCGGCCAGGGGAGCGAGACCCAGTACTTC.

J is TRBJ2-7 and V is TRBV27; 10 positions agree with TRBD1. V was clipped by 8 bases and J by 3 bases; unmatched bases: 10. In germline, CDR1 is MNHEY, CDR2 SMNVEV (reference sequence). CDR3 length equals 15 residues. CDR3 coding DNA: TGTGCCAGCTCATCTTTGGGACAGGGGCACTACGAGCAGTACTTC. Translated, it gives CASSSLGQGHYEQYF.

This clone was counted a few times. The V call is TRBV30, the J call TRBJ1-1; unclear D gene. V was trimmed by 3 bases and J by 0 bases, leaving 11 bases between them. The CDR3 covers 14 residues. The V gene's germline CDR1 is GTSNPN and CDR2 SVGIG (reference sequence). The CDR3 sequence is CAWRPQPMNTEAFF. The DNA of the CDR3 is TGTGCCTGGAGACCACAGCCGATGAACACTGAAGCTTTCTTT.

CDR3 amino acids: CASSQQSGANNEQFF. CDR3 nucleotide sequence: TGCGCCAGCAGCCAGCAATCGGGAGCAAACAATGAGCAGTTCTTC. This chain links TRBV4-3 with TRBJ2-1, with TRBD2 as a possible D gene (6 bases). The length of the CDR3 is 15 residues. Germline V gene data show CDR1 as LGHNA and CDR2 as YSLEER. Trimming stripped 3 bases from V and 5 bases from J, with 14 bases between.

V gene TRBV6-5 combines with J gene TRBJ1-2; D might be TRBD1 (5 bases). The germline V gene has CDR1 MNHEY and CDR2 SVGAGI. Trimming pared 6 bases from V and 8 bases from J, leaving 19 bases between. This CDR3 is built from 14 residues. The CDR3 loop reads CASRLSGRDRGYTF. CDR3 sequence (DNA): TGTGCCAGCAGACTGAGTGGCAGGGATAGAGGCTACACCTTC.

This clone came up a few times. The rearrangement uses TRBV14 and TRBJ2-3; TRBD2 agrees at 9 bases. The CDR3 runs to 15 residues. Germline CDR1 is SGHDN and CDR2 is FVKESK. The ends lost 4 bases at V and 11 bases at J; junction bases unmatched: 13. CDR3 DNA sequence: TGTGCCAGCAGCCGCGGGGGACTAGCCACTTCCGAGCAGTATTTT. It specifies CASSRGGLATSEQYF.

This chain uses TRBV7-2 with TRBJ2-1, with 7 bases identical to TRBD2. The CDR3 length is 18 residues. Trimming took 1 base from V and 0 from J; bases not matched to a gene: 9. The germline V gene has CDR1 SGHTA and CDR2 FQGNSA. The DNA for the CDR3 is TGTGCCAGCAGCTTAGATTTGAGCGGGGCTAGCTCCTACAATGAGCAGTTCTTC. Protein product: CASSLDLSGASSYNEQFF.

The rearrangement links TRBV19 to TRBJ1-1; weak D call: TRBD1 (5 bases). Germline values: CDR1 LNHDA, CDR2 SQIVND (reference sequence). V was trimmed by 4 bases and J by 2 bases, leaving 11 bases between them. The CDR3 sequence is 14 residues long. CDR3 DNA sequence: TGTGCCAGTAGTAAACGGGACCTAAACACTGAAGCTTTCTTT. This translates into CASSKRDLNTEAFF.

This clone was observed a handful of times. The chain couples TRBV29-1 to TRBJ1-6, with 10 bases identical to TRBD1. CDR1 is SQVTM and CDR2 is ANQGSEA in the germline V gene. The V and J ends lost 7 bases and 10 bases, in that order; junction bases with no gene match: 7. The CDR3 contains 13 residues. CDR3 sequence: CSARQGAQSPLHF. The DNA for the CDR3 is TGCAGCGCAAGACAGGGGGCGCAGTCACCCCTCCACTTT. Using reference TRBV29-1 and TRBJ1-6 for the parts outside the CDR3, the full variable domain is SAVISQKPSRDICQRGTSLTIQCQVDSQVTMMFWYRQQPGQSLTLIATANQGSEATYESGFVIDKFPISRPNLTFSTLTVSNMSPEDSSIYLCSARQGAQSPLHFGNGTRLTVT.

This clone was counted only a few times. This chain uses TRBV29-1 with TRBJ2-3, with 8 bases aligning to TRBD2. Unmatched junction bases numbered 3, after V lost 6 bases and J lost 1 base. CDR1 and CDR2 from the germline V gene are SQVTM and ANQGSEA. The CDR3 has 13 amino acids. The chain's CDR3 is CSVGTRGTDTQYF. Written as DNA, the CDR3 is TGCAGCGTGGGGACTAGGGGCACAGATACGCAGTATTTT.

The chain has TRBV5-6 and TRBJ1-3; maybe TRBD1 (5 bases). Trimming stripped 4 bases from V and 0 bases from J, with 8 bases between. The CDR3 spans 14 residues. CDR1 is SGHDT and CDR2 is YYEEEE in the germline V gene. CDR3 amino acids: CASSPGGSGNTIYF. DNA of the CDR3: TGTGCCAGCAGCCCTGGGGGCTCTGGAAACACCATATATTTT.

V and J are TRBV5-1 and TRBJ2-2, with D possibly TRBD2 on 6 matching bases. The ends were cut back, 5 bases at V and 7 bases at J, with 15 bases in the middle. The germline CDR1 and CDR2 sequences are SGHRS and YFSETQ. The CDR3 covers 14 residues. CDR3: CASRREPGVGELFF. CDR3 DNA sequence: TGCGCCAGCAGACGCGAACCGGGAGTCGGGGAGCTGTTTTTT.

The chain is built from TRBV29-1 and TRBJ1-2; D remains unclear. Trimming removed 6 bases at V and 5 bases at J, with 13 bases between. The germline V gene encodes CDR1 SQVTM and CDR2 ANQGSEA. The CDR3 covers 12 residues. The CDR3: CSVLGGVYGYTF. The DNA for the CDR3 is TGCAGCGTCCTCGGAGGAGTGTATGGCTACACCTTC.

This clone was seen just once. CDR3 sequence reads: CASRGGLGVNYEQYF. CDR3 in DNA: TGTGCCAGCAGGGGGGGCCTAGGTGTCAACTACGAGCAGTACTTC. The chain employs TRBV5-4 and TRBJ2-7; either TRBD1 or TRBD2 may fit D (6 bases each). This CDR3 is 15 amino acids long. Trimming cost V 5 bases and J 3 bases, with 18 bases left between them. Germline V lookup: CDR1 SGHNT, CDR2 YYREEE (reference sequence).

The chain is built from TRBV6-6 and TRBJ1-1, with a possible D match to TRBD1 (5 bases). The CDR3 totals 11 residues. Trimming removed 4 bases from V and 11 bases from J, with 11 bases in between. Germline V lookup: CDR1 MNHNY, CDR2 SVGAGI (reference sequence). The CDR3 region has the DNA TGTGCCAGCAGTTCCGGCGGGACGGCTTTCTTT. Its translation: CASSSGGTAFF.

The chain combines TRBV29-1 with TRBJ2-3; D gene unclear. Between the trimmed V and J ends, which lost 6 bases and 0 bases, there was a span of 10 bases. The CDR3 consists of 13 residues. Germline CDR1 and CDR2: SQVTM and ANQGSEA. CDR3 sequence (DNA): TGCAGCGTGTCACCCCTCAGCACAGATACGCAGTATTTT. Amino acid sequence: CSVSPLSTDTQYF.

This chain uses TRBV29-1 with TRBJ2-2; D might be TRBD1 or TRBD2, each matching 6 bases. This CDR3 is 14 amino acids long. Germline V gives CDR1 SQVTM, CDR2 ANQGSEA. Trimming pared 4 bases from V and 0 bases from J, leaving 9 bases between. The CDR3 sequence is CSVGRGSNTGELFF. CDR3 bases: TGCAGCGTTGGGAGGGGGTCGAACACCGGGGAGCTGTTTTTT.

The gene calls are TRBV29-1 and TRBJ1-2, with D uncertain. The CDR3 runs to 12 residues. Germline V CDR1 and CDR2: SQVTM, ANQGSEA. The V and J ends lost 6 bases and 3 bases respectively, with 11 bases between them. The CDR3 sequence: CSVERSDYGYTF. CDR3 coding DNA: TGCAGCGTGGAGAGGTCGGACTATGGCTACACCTTC.

J is TRBJ2-7 and V is TRBV29-1; TRBD2 matches at 7 bases. The CDR3 length is 11 residues. The germline V gene has CDR1 SQVTM and CDR2 ANQGSEA. The V segment lost 4 bases and the J segment 7 bases; nucleotides outside the gene matches: 4. The CDR3: CSVGSGGEQYF. DNA of the CDR3: TGCAGCGTTGGATCGGGGGGAGAGCAGTACTTC.

The chain joins TRBV28 to TRBJ2-6, with D tentatively TRBD2 (5 bases). Trimming took 7 bases from V and 0 from J, leaving 16 bases between them. The V gene's germline CDR1 is MDHEN and CDR2 SYDVKM. The CDR3 loop spans 17 amino acids. CDR3 residues: CASNNGAGLSGANVLTF. CDR3 nucleotides: TGTGCCAGCAATAATGGAGCTGGACTCTCTGGGGCCAACGTCCTGACTTTC.

V and J are TRBV2 and TRBJ1-5, with D possibly TRBD1 on 5 matching bases. The V gene's germline CDR1 is SNHLY and CDR2 FYNNEI. V shed 6 bases and J shed 2 bases, with 11 bases lying between them. This CDR3 comprises 14 residues. The CDR3 DNA sequence: TGTGCCAGCAGCCGGGACGGTGGCAATCAGCCCCAGCATTTT. It translates to CASSRDGGNQPQHF.

This rearrangement joins TRBV29-1 to TRBJ2-5, with TRBD2 identical over 11 bases. The CDR3 extends over 15 amino acids. The V gene's germline CDR1 is SQVTM and CDR2 ANQGSEA. V was pared by 4 bases and J by 0 bases, with 4 bases of the junction left unmatched. The CDR3 region is CSVVGTSGYQETQYF. In DNA, the CDR3 is TGCAGCGTTGTCGGGACTAGCGGTTACCAAGAGACCCAGTACTTC.

This clone came up a few times. This rearrangement joins TRBV15 to TRBJ2-1; TRBD2 aligns across 9 bases. The ends lost 3 bases at V and 2 bases at J; junction bases unmatched: 8. CDR1 is LNHNV and CDR2 is YYDKDF in the germline V gene (reference sequence). The CDR3 is 17 residues long. DNA of the CDR3: TGTGCCACCAGCAGCGCGGGTACTAGCGGGCCCTACAATGAGCAGTTCTTC. It translates to CATSSAGTSGPYNEQFF.

The rearrangement links TRBV29-1 to TRBJ1-1; a weak D match, TRBD1 (6 bases). Trimming removed 7 bases at V and 0 bases at J, with 12 bases between. The CDR3 totals 13 residues. Germline values: CDR1 SQVTM, CDR2 ANQGSEA. CDR3 protein: CSATDSMNTEAFF. The CDR3 DNA reads TGCAGCGCAACGGACAGTATGAACACTGAAGCTTTCTTT.

The CDR3, as DNA: TGCAGCGCCGGAAGGGCGTCGACAGGGCGATCGACTGAAGCTTTCTTT. Translating it yields CSAGRASTGRSTEAFF. This rearrangement joins TRBV29-1 to TRBJ1-1, with TRBD1 identical over 7 bases. The CDR3 runs 16 residues. Trimming removed 7 bases from V and 5 bases from J; junction bases left unmatched: 19. CDR1 and CDR2 from the germline V gene are SQVTM and ANQGSEA.

V is TRBV5-1 and J is TRBJ2-3, with D tentatively TRBD2 (6 bases). Germline values: CDR1 SGHRS, CDR2 YFSETQ. The CDR3 is 15 residues long. The V end was cut by 4 bases, the J end by 1 base, with 13 bases between. This CDR3 is CASSISGHGTDTQYF. The CDR3 DNA follows: TGCGCCAGCAGCATAAGCGGGCATGGCACAGATACGCAGTATTTT.

The chain has TRBV10-3 and TRBJ2-7, with 7 bases identical to TRBD2. Germline values: CDR1 ENHRY, CDR2 SYGVKD. This CDR3 has 12 amino acids. With 2 bases clipped from V and 6 bases from J, the junction kept 1 base outside the gene matches. The CDR3 region is CAISEASGEQYF. The CDR3, as DNA: TGTGCCATCAGTGAGGCTAGCGGCGAGCAGTACTTC.

The rearrangement joins TRBV7-3 to TRBJ2-3, with unresolved D. The germline V gene encodes CDR1 SGHTA and CDR2 FQGTGA. V gave up 5 bases and J gave up 0 bases, with 9 bases separating them. The length of the CDR3 is 14 residues. The CDR3 sequence is CASSVLGSTDTQYF. The CDR3 region has the DNA TGTGCCAGCAGCGTCCTCGGGAGCACAGATACGCAGTATTTT.

This CDR3 reads CASSPYSTSGVYNEQFF. The CDR3 DNA reads TGCGCCAGCAGCCCCTACTCAACTAGCGGGGTGTACAATGAGCAGTTCTTC. V and J are TRBV5-1 and TRBJ2-1, with 10 bases matching TRBD2. This CDR3 comprises 17 residues. Trimming took 4 bases from V and 4 from J; bases not matched to a gene: 11. Germline V CDR1 and CDR2: SGHRS, YFSETQ.